This TCR beta chain was captured in a study of identical twins. The CDR3 loop spans 14 amino acids. Trimming took 0 bases from V and 4 from J; bases not matched to a gene: 4. CDR1 is DFQATT and CDR2 is SNEGSKA in the germline V gene (reference sequence). Study-level results: Out-of-frame alpha sequences common to twins exhibited a surplus of low generation probability. Out-of-frame beta sequences exhibited a weaker degree of excess twin sharing.

It was template switching that added a universal primer site, and there were unique molecular identifiers on the cDNA. TCRdb passed the 5' RACE reads through MiXCR, listing each CDR3 protein once. The sample records roughly 250,000 distinct CDR3 sequences, about 14% being singletons. A word on this clonotype: Its antigen is not identified.

The sample was memory (CD45RO+) T cells sorted from blood. V usage is TRBV20-1 and J usage is TRBJ2-5, with 8 positions matching TRBD1. The sequence was collected from a woman aged 18-29 years in good health. The CDR3 DNA is TGCAGTGCTAGAGAGGGGCAGGGGGCAGAGACCCAGTACTTC. As protein: CSAREGQGAETQYF.